A single sample gave rise to the 23 T cell receptor beta chains below, sequenced in a study of control samples from healthy donors and cancer patients. Method: immunoSEQ multiplex PCR; TCRdb's copy keeps in-frame clones and lacks some. The repertoire holds approximately 70,000 clones, with around 87% as singletons. Sequencing was carried out using PBMCs. The receptors come from a woman aged 50 to 60 with head and neck cancer.

This chain joins TRBV4-1 and TRBJ1-4, with TRBD1 matching 10 bases. Losses at the gene ends were 0 bases for V and 6 bases for J; bases not matched to a gene: 4. This CDR3 contains 16 residues. Looked up from germline, CDR1 is MGHRA and CDR2 is YSYEKL. For the CDR3, the DNA is TGCGCCAGCAGCCAAGATCCGGGACAGGGGTATGAAAAACTGTTTTTT. It yields the protein CASSQDPGQGYEKLFF.

The chain recombines TRBV28 with TRBJ1-2; 8 bases are shared with TRBD1. The J segment lost 8 bases and the V segment lost 4 bases, leaving 3 bases of the junction unmatched. The CDR3 is 12 residues long. Germline-derived CDR1 and CDR2 are MDHEN and SYDVKM. CDR3 amino acids: CASSSTGGGYTF. Here the CDR3 DNA reads TGTGCCAGCAGTTCAACAGGGGGAGGCTACACCTTC.

The chain links TRBV19 to TRBJ1-5; no clear D gene. The length of the CDR3 is 15 residues. Trimming shortened V by 3 bases and J by 1 base, and 10 bases separated the two germline ends. The germline V gene encodes CDR1 LNHDA and CDR2 SQIVND (reference sequence). In nucleotides, the CDR3 is TGTGCCAGTAGTATGGGCAGGACGAGCAATCAGCCCCAGCATTTT. This translates into CASSMGRTSNQPQHF.

This clone showed up just once. The chain joins TRBV6-5 to TRBJ2-2; no clear D gene. The germline gives CDR1 MNHEY, CDR2 SVGAGI. V shed 6 bases and J shed 0 bases, with 11 bases lying between them. This CDR3 region has 15 residues. CDR3 coding DNA: TGTGCCAGCAGCTTCGGGCGAGCGAACACCGGGGAGCTGTTTTTT. Protein sequence: CASSFGRANTGELFF.

V and J are TRBV7-9 and TRBJ1-2; TRBD1 matches at 7 bases. The CDR3 loop spans 14 amino acids. Germline values: CDR1 SEHNR, CDR2 FQNEAQ (reference sequence). The ends lost 4 bases at V and 2 bases at J; junction bases unmatched: 4. The CDR3 sequence is CASSSLTGNYGYTF. In DNA, the CDR3 is TGTGCCAGCAGCTCCCTGACAGGGAACTATGGCTACACCTTC.

On this clone: The same CDR3 arises from other DNA sequences in this sample as well. The DNA for the CDR3 is TGTGCCAGCAGTGAAGCGCTGCGTCCTTCCTTGACCGCGAACTATGGCTACACCTTC. As protein: CASSEALRPSLTANYGYTF. V gene TRBV2 combines with J gene TRBJ1-2; the D is unclear. The CDR3 has 19 residues. Germline loops: CDR1 SNHLY, CDR2 FYNNEI. Trimming stripped 0 bases from V and 2 bases from J, with 22 bases between.

The chain uses TRBV30 and TRBJ1-5, with D possibly matching TRBD1 (5 bases). Germline V gene data show CDR1 as GTSNPN and CDR2 as SVGIG (reference sequence). V was trimmed by 0 bases and J by 6 bases, leaving 12 bases between them. CDR3 length equals 14 residues. CDR3 sequence (DNA): TGTGCCTGGAGTGTACGGGGGGGGAGTCAGCCCCAGCATTTT. It specifies CAWSVRGGSQPQHF.

The chain's CDR3 is CASSSYGLRGEAFF. The CDR3 nucleotides are TGTGCCAGCAGCTCATATGGACTAAGGGGTGAAGCTTTCTTT. V is TRBV11-2 and J is TRBJ1-1; weak D call: TRBD1 (5 bases). This CDR3 is built from 14 residues. V was clipped by 4 bases and J by 7 bases, with 16 bases between them. Germline CDR1 reads SGHAT; CDR2 reads FQNNGV.

This chain links TRBV6-5 with TRBJ2-7; possibly TRBD1 or TRBD2 for D (5 bases each). V was cut by 5 bases and J by 6 bases, with 14 bases left in between. Germline CDR1 and CDR2: MNHEY and SVGAGI. The CDR3 runs to 13 residues. The CDR3 DNA reads TGTGCCAGCAGTCCCCCGGGGCCCGGCGAGCAGTACTTC. It is translated as CASSPPGPGEQYF.

The chain combines TRBV2 with TRBJ1-2; no firm D call. The CDR3 has 13 amino acids. V was trimmed by 4 bases and J by 2 bases, leaving 8 bases between them. Germline-derived CDR1 and CDR2 are SNHLY and FYNNEI. The CDR3 coding sequence is TGTGCCAGCAGTGCGGACGGGAACTATGGCTACACCTTC. Translated: CASSADGNYGYTF.

The CDR3 loop reads CASSIQTGTEAFF. The CDR3 DNA is TGTGCCAGTAGTATACAGACGGGCACTGAAGCTTTCTTT. This chain uses TRBV19 with TRBJ1-1, with D uncertain. Deletions cut 2 bases from V and 4 bases from J, with 8 bases between. Germline V gives CDR1 LNHDA, CDR2 SQIVND (reference sequence). The CDR3 has 13 residues.

This clone was detected only once. This chain links TRBV5-1 with TRBJ1-1; TRBD1 might be the D (5 bases). The CDR3 runs 15 residues. Trimming took 0 bases from V and 5 from J, leaving 14 bases between them. CDR1 and CDR2 (germline): SGHRS, YFSETQ. Here the CDR3 reads CASSLDRGDRTEAFF. CDR3 sequence (DNA): TGCGCCAGCAGCTTGGACCGGGGGGATAGGACTGAAGCTTTCTTT.

The CDR3, as DNA: TGTGCCAGCAGTGAGGACAGGGGAAACGCCGGGGAGCTGTTTTTT. Protein: CASSEDRGNAGELFF. The genes are TRBV25-1 and TRBJ2-2; 9 bases match TRBD1. V was pared by 3 bases and J by 6 bases, with 5 bases of the junction left unmatched. CDR3 length: 15 amino acids. Germline V CDR1 and CDR2: MGHDK, SYGVNS.

The chain uses TRBV27 and TRBJ2-3, with 12 positions matching TRBD2. J gave up 3 bases and V 3 bases, and 1 base lay outside the gene matches. This CDR3 is 15 amino acids long. Per germline, CDR1 MNHEY and CDR2 SMNVEV (reference sequence). The CDR3 is CASSFTSGGTDTQYF. The DNA for the CDR3 is TGTGCCAGCAGTTTTACTAGCGGGGGGACAGATACGCAGTATTTT.

The chain recombines TRBV6-2 or TRBV6-3 with TRBJ1-2; TRBD1 might be the D (6 bases). Trimming stripped 7 bases from V and 5 bases from J, with 11 bases between. Per germline, CDR1 MNHEY and CDR2 SVGEGT. CDR3 length equals 12 residues. CDR3 sequence reads: CASTPDSYGYTF. The CDR3 DNA reads as TGTGCCAGCACCCCGGACAGTTATGGCTACACCTTC.

The genes are TRBV9 and TRBJ1-2; D remains ambiguous. The germline V and J ends were trimmed by 4 bases and 4 bases, with 17 bases remaining between them. The CDR3 spans 15 residues. CDR1 is SGDLS, CDR2 YYNGEE, per germline. DNA for the CDR3: TGTGCCAGCAGCTCAGGAGCAGGAGTAACCTATGGCTACACCTTC. As protein: CASSSGAGVTYGYTF. The entire variable domain, with the rest obtained from reference TRBV9 and TRBJ1-2, is as follows: DSGVTQTPKHLITATGQRVTLRCSPRSGDLSVYWYQQSLDQGLQFLIQYYNGEERAKGNILERFSAQQFPDLHSELNLSSLELGDSALYFCASSSGAGVTYGYTFGSGTRLTVV.

The chain is built from TRBV14 and TRBJ2-2; 12 bases match TRBD2. The CDR3 consists of 17 residues. The V segment lost 4 bases and the J segment 5 bases; nucleotides outside the gene matches: 8. Looked up from germline, CDR1 is SGHDN and CDR2 is FVKESK. Here the CDR3 reads CASSPRTSGVGTGELFF. The CDR3 DNA follows: TGTGCCAGCAGCCCCCGGACTAGCGGGGTAGGGACCGGGGAGCTGTTTTTT. The full variable domain, its missing parts supplied by reference TRBV14 and TRBJ2-2, is EAGVTQFPSHSVIEKGQTVTLRCDPISGHDNLYWYRRVMGKEIKFLLHFVKESKQDESGMPNNRFLAERTGGTYSTLKVQPAELEDSGVYFCASSPRTSGVGTGELFFGEGSRLTVL.

This chain joins TRBV5-4 and TRBJ2-7; possible D gene TRBD2, 6 bases. Germline values: CDR1 SGHNT, CDR2 YYREEE (reference sequence). The CDR3 runs 15 residues. V lost 0 bases, J lost 5 bases, and 15 bases lay in between. The DNA of the CDR3 is TGTGCCAGCAGCTTGGTCGGCGGGGCTTTGGACGAGCAGTACTTC. Translating it yields CASSLVGGALDEQYF. Complete variable domain (other parts from reference TRBV5-4 and TRBJ2-7): ETGVTQSPTHLIKTRGQQVTLRCSSQSGHNTVSWYQQALGQGPQFIFQYYREEENGRGNFPPRFSGLQFPNYSSELNVNALELDDSALYLCASSLVGGALDEQYFGPGTRLTVT.

The genes are TRBV7-9 and TRBJ2-3; possible D gene TRBD1, 6 bases. V was cut by 5 bases and J by 0 bases, with 9 bases left in between. The CDR3 covers 14 residues. Germline V gives CDR1 SEHNR, CDR2 FQNEAQ (reference sequence). CDR3 DNA sequence: TGTGCCAGCAGCAGGGACACTAGCACAGATACGCAGTATTTT. Its protein is CASSRDTSTDTQYF. The full variable domain, completed using reference TRBV7-9 and TRBJ2-3, is DTGVSQNPRHKITKRGQNVTFRCDPISEHNRLYWYRQTLGQGPEFLTYFQNEAQLEKSRLLSDRFSAERPKGSFSTLEIQRTEQGDSAMYLCASSRDTSTDTQYFGPGTRLTVL.

In its sample, this clone is medium-sized. The genes are TRBV7-9 and TRBJ2-7, with D perhaps assigned TRBD1 or TRBD2 (5 bases each). V was cut by 4 bases and J by 6 bases, with 16 bases left in between. Germline loops: CDR1 SEHNR, CDR2 FQNEAQ (reference sequence). The CDR3 sequence is 14 residues long. CDR3 nucleotide sequence: TGTGCCAGCAGCTACCAAGGGACCTCGGGCGAGCAGTACTTC. Amino acid sequence: CASSYQGTSGEQYF. The variable domain in full, with the rest retrieved from reference TRBV7-9 and TRBJ2-7, is DTGVSQNPRHKITKRGQNVTFRCDPISEHNRLYWYRQTLGQGPEFLTYFQNEAQLEKSRLLSDRFSAERPKGSFSTLEIQRTEQGDSAMYLCASSYQGTSGEQYFGPGTRLTVT.

This clone was counted a single time. The V gene is TRBV2, the J gene TRBJ2-2, with TRBD2 as a possible D gene (5 bases). Germline CDR1 reads SNHLY; CDR2 reads FYNNEI. Trimming left V 7 bases short and J 0 bases short, with 9 bases between. This CDR3 is built from 14 residues. Here the CDR3 reads CASNKGANTGELFF. CDR3 coding DNA: TGTGCCAGCAACAAGGGAGCGAACACCGGGGAGCTGTTTTTT.

The chain has TRBV6-5 and TRBJ2-1; D gene unclear. Germline assignment: CDR1 MNHEY and CDR2 SVGAGI. Trimming took off 7 bases at V and 8 bases at J, with 18 bases between the two ends. The CDR3 covers 14 residues. DNA for the CDR3: TGTGCCAGCACCTACGGGCCTTACTCCGATGAGCAGTTCTTC. This sequence encodes CASTYGPYSDEQFF.

CDR3 sequence reads: CASSPRRSGTEAFF. DNA for the CDR3: TGTGCCAGCAGCCCCCGGCGATCGGGCACTGAAGCTTTCTTT. This chain connects TRBV3-1 (or the pseudogene TRBV3-2) to TRBJ1-1, with no clear D. This CDR3 contains 14 residues. V was pared by 4 bases and J by 4 bases, with 13 bases between. Germline values: CDR1 LGHDT, CDR2 YNNKEL (reference sequence).